This TCR beta chain appears in the sequencing data of a study of OX40 agonist ivuxolimab in advanced cancers. The overall study: Melanoma, hepatocellular carcinoma, head and neck or renal cell cancer occurred in dose-escalation patients. Study outcomes and limitations: Specificity for antigen went undetermined in the expanded peripheral T cells. Clonal expansion was seen in CD4+ and CD8+ blood T cells by week 6 at 0.1 to 3.0 mg/kg.

This clone was counted a single time. Its antigen is unidentified. With baseline, cycle 4 day 1, and cycle 7 day 1 as timepoints, blood was sampled. CDR1 is LNHDA and CDR2 is SQIVND in the germline V gene (reference sequence). There are 16 residues in the CDR3. Trimming removed 0 bases from V and 5 bases from J; junction bases left unmatched: 7. The repertoire was sequenced with immunoSEQ multiplex PCR; TCRdb's copy has only in-frame clones and lacks some. The repertoire holds more than 10,000 clones, with about four fifths as singletons. This receptor was taken from an adult with an advanced solid tumor such as melanoma, head and neck, liver or kidney cancer. This rearrangement joins TRBV19 to TRBJ2-1, with 7 bases identical to TRBD1. The starting material was CD4+ or CD8+ T cells sorted from blood, obtained in a trial of the OX40 agonist ivuxolimab. The CDR3 is CASSIDPTGEHNEQFF. CDR3 bases: TGTGCCAGTAGTATAGATCCAACAGGGGAACACAATGAGCAGTTCTTC.